The sample holds a few counts of the clone carrying this T cell receptor (beta chain). This sample is part of a study of shared clonotypes between healthy human individuals. Here immunoSEQ multiplex PCR was the method, and the copy in TCRdb shows in-frame clones only, minus some. The table shows approximately 940,000 clones, with around three quarters occurring only once. The sample taken for sequencing was memory CD4+ T cells sorted from blood. Indicated subset: CD45RA-negative fraction. This receptor was identified in a man younger than 30 in good health.

In DNA, the CDR3 is TGTGCCAGCAGCCCACACGCGACAGGGTTCACCGGGGAGCTGTTTTTT. This gives the protein CASSPHATGFTGELFF. This chain joins TRBV7-3 and TRBJ2-2; TRBD1 matches 7 bases. The germline V gene has CDR1 SGHTA and CDR2 FQGTGA. The CDR3 contains 16 residues. V lost 5 bases to trimming and J lost 4 bases; unmatched junction nucleotides: 10.